A selection of T cell receptor beta chains follows, all from one sample in a study of T cells after yellow fever vaccination. TCRdb reprocessed the 5' RACE reads with MiXCR, giving one entry per CDR3 protein. The sample contains about 330,000 distinct CDR3 sequences, 4.1% of which appear only once. The sequencing used PBMCs, collected 5 days after the yellow fever booster vaccination. Receptors originate from a man between 18 and 29 years old who received the YFV17D yellow fever vaccine. The CDR3 runs from the conserved cysteine through the conserved F or W. The D gene is left open where the match is weak. Expanded clones get a size class; other rows say once, few or many, or leave the size out.

size: many; V: TRBV5-1; J: TRBJ2-1; D: TRBD2; CDR3: CASSTWTSGGPAEQFF; DNA: TGCGCCAGCAGCACTTGGACTAGCGGGGGGCCCGCGGAGCAGTTCTTC
size: many; V: TRBV5-1; J: TRBJ2-7; D: -; CDR3: CASSLGPASSYEQYF; DNA: TGCGCCAGCAGCTTAGGACCGGCAAGCTCCTACGAGCAGTACTTC
size: few; V: TRBV5-6; J: TRBJ1-6; D: -; CDR3: CASRYGKNSPLHF; DNA: TGTGCCAGCAGGTACGGCAAGAATTCACCCCTCCACTTT
size: few; V: TRBV20-1; J: TRBJ1-2; D: -; CDR3: CSGPGHLNYGYTF; DNA: TGCAGTGGGCCGGGACACTTAAACTATGGCTACACCTTC
size: -; V: TRBV10-3; J: TRBJ2-2; D: -; CDR3: CAISESTVTGELFF; DNA: TGTGCCATCAGTGAGTCGACCGTCACCGGGGAGCTGTTTTTT
size: few; V: TRBV5-6; J: TRBJ2-5; D: -; CDR3: CASSLGLARPQYF; DNA: TGTGCCAGCAGCTTGGGCCTCGCCAGACCCCAGTACTTC
size: few; V: TRBV5-1; J: TRBJ2-7; D: -; CDR3: CASSLGLGEQYF; DNA: TGCGCCAGCAGCTTGGGCCTCGGCGAGCAGTACTTC
size: many; V: TRBV4-3; J: TRBJ2-3; D: -; CDR3: CASSPLGQGSTDTQYF; DNA: TGCGCCAGCAGCCCCCTGGGGCAGGGCTCCACAGATACGCAGTATTTT
size: few; V: TRBV29-1; J: TRBJ2-7; D: -; CDR3: CSTGGGREQCF; DNA: TGCAGCACTGGTGGGGGTCGCGAGCAGTGCTTC
size: many; V: TRBV20-1; J: TRBJ1-5; D: TRBD1; CDR3: CSAAQGARNQPQHF; DNA: TGCAGTGCCGCACAGGGGGCCCGCAATCAGCCCCAGCATTTT
size: -; V: TRBV19; J: TRBJ1-1; D: TRBD1; CDR3: CASSLSGTGNTEAFF; DNA: TGTGCCAGTAGTCTCAGTGGGACAGGGAACACTGAAGCTTTCTTT
size: few; V: TRBV6-5; J: TRBJ2-5; D: -; CDR3: CASSRAVWETQYF; DNA: TGTGCCAGCAGTCGAGCCGTCTGGGAGACCCAGTACTTC
size: many; V: TRBV27; J: TRBJ1-3; D: TRBD1; CDR3: CASLMIGGQSSGNTIYF; DNA: TGTGCCAGCCTAATGATAGGGGGCCAAAGCTCTGGAAACACCATATATTTT
size: few; V: TRBV20-1; J: TRBJ1-5; D: -; CDR3: CSALGAGVQPQHF; DNA: TGCAGTGCACTAGGGGCAGGGGTCCAGCCCCAGCATTTT
size: -; V: TRBV6-1; J: TRBJ2-7; D: -; CDR3: CASSNWAEQYF; DNA: TGTGCCAGCAGTAATTGGGCCGAGCAGTACTTC
size: many; V: TRBV6-1; J: TRBJ1-2; D: -; CDR3: CASSRDMSPPYGYTF; DNA: TGTGCCAGCAGCCGAGATATGAGCCCACCTTATGGCTACACCTTC
size: -; V: TRBV7-2; J: TRBJ2-5; D: -; CDR3: CASSLAIGPGSTQYF; DNA: TGTGCCAGCAGCTTAGCCATCGGCCCCGGTAGCACCCAGTACTTC
size: -; V: TRBV4-3; J: TRBJ2-4; D: -; CDR3: CASSQDWNPLAKNIQYF; DNA: TGCGCCAGCAGCCAAGATTGGAATCCTCTAGCCAAAAACATTCAGTACTTC
size: few; V: TRBV11-2; J: TRBJ2-3; D: TRBD2; CDR3: CASSFSSGGYTDTQYF; DNA: TGTGCCAGCAGCTTCAGTAGCGGGGGGTACACAGATACGCAGTATTTT
size: few; V: TRBV2; J: TRBJ1-5; D: -; CDR3: CASSERVGAAQPQHF; DNA: TGTGCCAGCAGTGAGCGAGTGGGGGCCGCTCAGCCCCAGCATTTT
size: -; V: TRBV7-8; J: TRBJ2-5; D: -; CDR3: CASSFFDGYQETQYF; DNA: TGTGCCAGCAGCTTCTTCGACGGATACCAAGAGACCCAGTACTTC
size: -; V: TRBV6-5; J: TRBJ2-6; D: -; CDR3: CASSSSFVAGANVLTF; DNA: TGTGCCAGCAGTTCGAGCTTTGTAGCTGGGGCCAACGTCCTGACTTTC
size: -; V: TRBV5-1; J: TRBJ1-2; D: -; CDR3: CASSLEHSTLYGYTF; DNA: TGCGCCAGCAGCTTGGAACACAGCACCCTTTATGGCTACACCTTC
size: -; V: TRBV10-3; J: TRBJ2-3; D: TRBD2; CDR3: CATCSSGQEAQYF; DNA: TGTGCCACATGCTCTAGCGGCCAAGAGGCGCAGTATTTT
size: many; V: TRBV6-4; J: TRBJ1-1; D: -; CDR3: CASSVRGNTEAFF; DNA: TGTGCCAGCAGTGTTCGCGGGAACACTGAAGCTTTCTTT
size: many; V: TRBV9; J: TRBJ1-2; D: -; CDR3: CASSVGTDYGYTF; DNA: TGTGCCAGCAGCGTAGGGACCGACTATGGCTACACCTTC
size: -; V: TRBV20-1; J: TRBJ1-2; D: -; CDR3: CSARSRLGGYTF; DNA: TGCAGTGCTAGATCACGCCTCGGGGGCTACACCTTC
size: few; V: TRBV5-1; J: TRBJ2-1; D: -; CDR3: CASRGYEDEQFF; DNA: TGCGCCAGCAGGGGTTACGAGGATGAGCAGTTCTTC
size: many; V: TRBV6-6; J: TRBJ1-3; D: -; CDR3: CASSSVETGNTIYF; DNA: TGTGCCAGCAGTTCGGTGGAAACTGGAAACACCATATATTTT
size: few; V: TRBV6-1; J: TRBJ2-5; D: TRBD2; CDR3: CASSAGLAGGWETQYF; DNA: TGTGCCAGCAGTGCCGGACTAGCGGGGGGATGGGAGACCCAGTACTTC
size: few; V: TRBV6-6; J: TRBJ1-5; D: -; CDR3: CATDTGSNQPQHF; DNA: TGTGCCACCGATACAGGGTCCAATCAGCCCCAGCATTTT
size: -; V: TRBV4-1; J: TRBJ2-1; D: TRBD1; CDR3: CASSPTDRQGYEQFF; DNA: TGCGCCAGCAGCCCCACCGACCGACAGGGGTATGAGCAGTTCTTC
size: -; V: TRBV4-1; J: TRBJ2-7; D: -; CDR3: CASSQTGTYSYEQYF; DNA: TGCGCCAGCAGCCAAACCGGGACATACTCCTACGAGCAGTACTTC
size: few; V: TRBV7-2; J: TRBJ2-1; D: TRBD2; CDR3: CASSKGAGLAGAGEQFF; DNA: TGTGCCAGCAGCAAGGGGGCTGGACTAGCGGGGGCCGGTGAGCAGTTCTTC
size: few; V: TRBV19; J: TRBJ2-3; D: -; CDR3: CASSIGRELDTQYF; DNA: TGTGCCAGTAGTATCGGCAGAGAACTAGATACGCAGTATTTT
size: many; V: TRBV5-1; J: TRBJ1-2; D: -; CDR3: CASSLDVGYPYGYTF; DNA: TGCGCCAGCAGCTTAGACGTGGGATACCCCTATGGCTACACCTTC
size: many; V: TRBV12-3/TRBV12-4; J: TRBJ1-5; D: TRBD1; CDR3: CASSPIDRDQPQHF; DNA: TGTGCCAGCAGTCCCATCGACAGGGATCAGCCCCAGCATTTT
size: -; V: TRBV7-7; J: TRBJ2-3; D: -; CDR3: CASSSDSGGTQYF; DNA: TGTGCTAGCAGCTCTGATAGTGGGGGTACGCAGTATTTT
size: many; V: TRBV20-1; J: TRBJ1-4; D: -; CDR3: CSANEQVANEKLFF; DNA: TGCAGTGCTAATGAACAGGTGGCTAATGAAAAACTGTTTTTT
size: -; V: TRBV2; J: TRBJ1-2; D: -; CDR3: CASSGTPSGGYTF; DNA: TGTGCCAGCAGCGGGACACCCTCCGGTGGCTACACCTTC
size: -; V: TRBV27; J: TRBJ1-4; D: -; CDR3: CASSLSWNIGEKLFF; DNA: TGTGCCAGCAGTTTATCGTGGAATATTGGGGAAAAACTGTTTTTT
size: many; V: TRBV7-2; J: TRBJ2-2; D: TRBD2; CDR3: CASSLDGRTGELFF; DNA: TGTGCCAGCAGCTTAGACGGGAGGACCGGGGAGCTGTTTTTT
size: many; V: TRBV5-1; J: TRBJ1-1; D: TRBD1; CDR3: CASTQFSGQGNSEAFF; DNA: TGCGCCAGCACCCAATTCTCGGGACAGGGTAACTCTGAAGCTTTCTTT
size: -; V: TRBV29-1; J: TRBJ1-1; D: TRBD1; CDR3: CSVGRQGLTEAFF; DNA: TGCAGCGTTGGTCGACAGGGTTTGACTGAAGCTTTCTTT
size: -; V: TRBV5-1; J: TRBJ1-1; D: TRBD1; CDR3: CASNTGVTTNTEAFF; DNA: TGCGCCAGCAACACAGGGGTAACTACGAACACTGAAGCTTTCTTT
size: -; V: TRBV6-1; J: TRBJ1-4; D: TRBD1; CDR3: CASRRQGAPTLSEKLFF; DNA: TGTGCCAGCAGGCGACAGGGGGCGCCTACCTTAAGCGAAAAACTGTTTTTT
size: -; V: TRBV6-1; J: TRBJ2-3; D: -; CDR3: CASSLAARMITDTQYF; DNA: TGTGCCAGCAGTCTGGCAGCCCGAATGATCACAGATACGCAGTATTTT
size: many; V: TRBV4-3; J: TRBJ2-1; D: -; CDR3: CASSPMAEGEQFF; DNA: TGCGCCAGCAGCCCGATGGCGGAGGGAGAGCAGTTCTTC
size: many; V: TRBV2; J: TRBJ1-2; D: -; CDR3: CASSEAPANYGYTF; DNA: TGTGCCAGCAGTGAAGCCCCAGCTAACTATGGCTACACCTTC
size: -; V: TRBV20-1; J: TRBJ1-2; D: -; CDR3: CSARDEGRTNYGYTF; DNA: TGCAGTGCTAGAGATGAGGGCAGAACTAACTATGGCTACACCTTC
size: many; V: TRBV5-1; J: TRBJ1-2; D: TRBD1; CDR3: CASSKGQGESYGYTF; DNA: TGCGCCAGCAGCAAGGGACAGGGGGAAAGTTATGGCTACACCTTC
size: -; V: TRBV5-1; J: TRBJ1-2; D: TRBD1; CDR3: CASKKTGTDIYGYTF; DNA: TGCGCCAGCAAAAAAACCGGGACAGACATCTATGGCTACACCTTC
size: -; V: TRBV12-3/TRBV12-4; J: TRBJ2-1; D: TRBD2; CDR3: CASSLRGGPYNEQFF; DNA: TGTGCCAGCAGTTTACGGGGGGGCCCTTACAATGAGCAGTTCTTC
size: few; V: TRBV27; J: TRBJ1-6; D: -; CDR3: CASSILNRDSPLHF; DNA: TGTGCCAGCAGCATACTGAACCGGGATTCACCCCTCCACTTT
size: many; V: TRBV25-1; J: TRBJ2-7; D: -; CDR3: CASSDGQHRLEQYF; DNA: TGTGCCAGCAGTGACGGACAGCACCGGCTCGAGCAGTACTTC
size: -; V: TRBV20-1; J: TRBJ1-5; D: TRBD1; CDR3: CSAQTGGMGQPQHF; DNA: TGCAGTGCTCAGACAGGGGGCATGGGTCAGCCCCAGCATTTT
size: few; V: TRBV7-2; J: TRBJ1-1; D: -; CDR3: CASSLVGLGGARDTEAFF; DNA: TGTGCCAGCAGCTTAGTAGGGCTGGGGGGCGCCCGAGACACTGAAGCTTTCTTT
size: few; V: TRBV28; J: TRBJ1-5; D: -; CDR3: CASSKDYSNQPQHF; DNA: TGTGCCAGCAGTAAAGACTATAGCAATCAGCCCCAGCATTTT
size: few; V: TRBV5-1; J: TRBJ1-4; D: -; CDR3: CASSLAGTLNEKLFF; DNA: TGCGCCAGCAGCTTGGCAGGGACTCTAAATGAAAAACTGTTTTTT